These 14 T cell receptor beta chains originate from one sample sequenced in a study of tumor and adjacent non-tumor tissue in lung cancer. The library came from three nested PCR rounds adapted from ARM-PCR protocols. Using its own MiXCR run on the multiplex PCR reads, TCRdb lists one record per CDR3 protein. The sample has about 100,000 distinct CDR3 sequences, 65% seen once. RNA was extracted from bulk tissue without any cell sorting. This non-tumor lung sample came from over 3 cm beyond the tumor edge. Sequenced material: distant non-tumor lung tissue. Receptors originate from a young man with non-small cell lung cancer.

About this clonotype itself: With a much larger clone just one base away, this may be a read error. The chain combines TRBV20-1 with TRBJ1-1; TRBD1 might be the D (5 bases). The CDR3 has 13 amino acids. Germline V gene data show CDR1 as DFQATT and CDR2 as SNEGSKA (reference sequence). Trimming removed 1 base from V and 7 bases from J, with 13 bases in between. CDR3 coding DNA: TGCAGTGCTAGAGGGGGGGGGAACGTTGAAGCTTTCTTT. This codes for CSARGGGNVEAFF.

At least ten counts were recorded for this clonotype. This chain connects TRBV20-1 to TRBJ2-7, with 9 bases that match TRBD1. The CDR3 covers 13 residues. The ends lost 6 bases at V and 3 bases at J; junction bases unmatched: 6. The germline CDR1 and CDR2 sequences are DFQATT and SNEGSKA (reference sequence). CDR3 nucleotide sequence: TGCAGTGCCCCCGGGACAGGGAACTACGAGCAGTACTTC. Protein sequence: CSAPGTGNYEQYF.

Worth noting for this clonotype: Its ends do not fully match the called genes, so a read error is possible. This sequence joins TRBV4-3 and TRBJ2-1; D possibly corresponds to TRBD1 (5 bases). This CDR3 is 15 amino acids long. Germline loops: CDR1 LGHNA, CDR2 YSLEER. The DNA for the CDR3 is TGCGCTAGCAGCCAAGACAGTTCCTCCTACTATGAGCAGTTCTTC. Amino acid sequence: CASSQDSSSYYEQFF.

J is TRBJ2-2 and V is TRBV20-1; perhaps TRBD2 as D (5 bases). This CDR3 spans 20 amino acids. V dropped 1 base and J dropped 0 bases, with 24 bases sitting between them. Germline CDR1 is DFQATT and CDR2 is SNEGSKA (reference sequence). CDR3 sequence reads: CSARGTGIKAIHANTGELFF. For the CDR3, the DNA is TGCAGTGCTAGAGGTACCGGGATTAAGGCAATTCATGCGAACACCGGGGAGCTGTTTTTT.

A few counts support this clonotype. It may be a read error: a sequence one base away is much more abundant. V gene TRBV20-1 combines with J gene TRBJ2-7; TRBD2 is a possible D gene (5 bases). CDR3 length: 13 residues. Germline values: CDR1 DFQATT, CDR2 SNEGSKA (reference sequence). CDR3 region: CNARVPGGGEQYF. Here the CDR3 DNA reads TGCAATGCTAGAGTACCAGGCGGAGGCGAGCAGTACTTC.

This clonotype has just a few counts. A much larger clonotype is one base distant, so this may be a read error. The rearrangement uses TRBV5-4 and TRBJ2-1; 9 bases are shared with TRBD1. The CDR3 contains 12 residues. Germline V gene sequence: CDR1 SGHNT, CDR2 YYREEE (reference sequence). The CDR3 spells CARSTTGGRQFF. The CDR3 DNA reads TGTGCCCGCAGCACGACAGGGGGACGACAGTTCTTC. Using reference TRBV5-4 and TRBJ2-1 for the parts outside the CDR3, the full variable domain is ETGVTQSPTHLIKTRGQQVTLRCSSQSGHNTVSWYQQALGQGPQFIFQYYREEENGRGNFPPRFSGLQFPNYSSELNVNALELDDSALYLCARSTTGGRQFFGPGTRLTVL.

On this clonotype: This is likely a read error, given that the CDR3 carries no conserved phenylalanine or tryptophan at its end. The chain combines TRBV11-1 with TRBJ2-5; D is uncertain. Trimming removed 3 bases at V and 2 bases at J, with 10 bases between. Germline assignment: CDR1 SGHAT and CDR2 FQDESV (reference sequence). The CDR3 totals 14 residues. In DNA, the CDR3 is TGTGCCAGCAGCTTCAACTTAAAACAAGAGACCCAGTACTTA. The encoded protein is CASSFNLKQETQYL.

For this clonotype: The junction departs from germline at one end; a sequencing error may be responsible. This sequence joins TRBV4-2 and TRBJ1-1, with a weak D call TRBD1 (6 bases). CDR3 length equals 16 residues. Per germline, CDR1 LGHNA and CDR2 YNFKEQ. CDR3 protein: CAGSQDEGGMNTEAFF. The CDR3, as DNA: TGTGCCGGCAGCCAAGACGAGGGGGGGATGAACACCGAAGCTTTCTTT.

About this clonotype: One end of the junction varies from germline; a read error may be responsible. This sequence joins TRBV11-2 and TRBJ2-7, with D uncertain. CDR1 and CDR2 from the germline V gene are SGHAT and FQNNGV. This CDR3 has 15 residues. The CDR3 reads CASSLDGSGTNEQHF. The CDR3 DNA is TGTGCCAGCAGCTTAGATGGCTCCGGAACCAACGAGCAGCACTTC.

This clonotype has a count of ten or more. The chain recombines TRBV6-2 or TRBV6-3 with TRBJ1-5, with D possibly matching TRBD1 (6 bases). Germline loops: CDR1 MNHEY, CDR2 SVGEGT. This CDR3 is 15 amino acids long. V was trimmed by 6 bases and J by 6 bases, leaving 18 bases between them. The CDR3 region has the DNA TGTGCCAGCAGGAACCGAGGGGGTCCTGGTCAGCCCCAGCATTTT. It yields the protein CASRNRGGPGQPQHF.

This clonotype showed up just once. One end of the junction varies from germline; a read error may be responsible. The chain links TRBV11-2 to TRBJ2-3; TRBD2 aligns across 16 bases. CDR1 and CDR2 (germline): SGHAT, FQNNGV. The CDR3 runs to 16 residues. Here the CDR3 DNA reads TGTGCCAGCAGCTCGGGACTAGCGGGAGGGGCAGATACGCAGTATTTC. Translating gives CASSSGLAGGADTQYF.

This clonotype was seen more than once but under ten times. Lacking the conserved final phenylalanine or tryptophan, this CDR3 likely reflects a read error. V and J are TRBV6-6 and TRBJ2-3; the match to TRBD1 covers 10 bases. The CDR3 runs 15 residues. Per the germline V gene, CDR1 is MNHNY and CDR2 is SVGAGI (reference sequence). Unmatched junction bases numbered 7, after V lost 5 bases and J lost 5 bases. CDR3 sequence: CASSDGQGEVDTQYL. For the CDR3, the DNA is TGTGCCAGCAGTGATGGACAGGGGGAAGTAGATACGCAGTATTTA.

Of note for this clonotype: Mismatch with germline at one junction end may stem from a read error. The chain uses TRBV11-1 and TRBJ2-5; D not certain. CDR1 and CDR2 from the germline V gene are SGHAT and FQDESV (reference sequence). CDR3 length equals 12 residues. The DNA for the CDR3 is TGTGCCAGCAGCTTAATAAAAGAGAGCCAGTACTTC. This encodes CASSLIKESQYF.

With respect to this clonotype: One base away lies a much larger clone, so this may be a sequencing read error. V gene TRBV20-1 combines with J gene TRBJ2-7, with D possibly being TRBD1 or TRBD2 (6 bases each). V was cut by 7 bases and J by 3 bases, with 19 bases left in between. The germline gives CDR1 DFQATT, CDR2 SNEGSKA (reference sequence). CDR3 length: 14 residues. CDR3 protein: CSVRIGGAYYEQYF. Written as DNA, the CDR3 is TGCAGTGTTAGGATCGGGGGCGCCTACTACGAGCAGTACTTC.